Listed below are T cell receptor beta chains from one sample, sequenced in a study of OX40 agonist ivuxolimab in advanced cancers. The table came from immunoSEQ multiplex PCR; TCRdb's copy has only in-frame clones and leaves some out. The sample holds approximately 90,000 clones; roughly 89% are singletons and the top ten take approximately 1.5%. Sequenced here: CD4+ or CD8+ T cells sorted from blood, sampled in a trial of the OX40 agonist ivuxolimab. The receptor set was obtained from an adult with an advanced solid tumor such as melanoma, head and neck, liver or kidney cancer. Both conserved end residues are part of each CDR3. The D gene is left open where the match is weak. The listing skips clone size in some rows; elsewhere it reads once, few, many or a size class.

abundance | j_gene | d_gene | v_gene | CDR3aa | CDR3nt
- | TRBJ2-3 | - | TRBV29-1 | CSVSRGTLSTDTQYF | TGCAGCGTGTCTCGAGGAACCCTTAGCACAGATACGCAGTATTTT
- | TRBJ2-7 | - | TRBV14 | CASSLPGSPSYEQYF | TGTGCCAGCAGCCTACCCGGGAGCCCCTCCTACGAGCAGTACTTC
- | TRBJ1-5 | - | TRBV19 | CASSIRLHSNQPQHF | TGTGCCAGTAGTATACGGCTTCATAGCAATCAGCCCCAGCATTTT
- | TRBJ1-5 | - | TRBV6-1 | CASSEERREPQHF | TGTGCCAGCAGTGAAGAGAGAAGGGAGCCCCAGCATTTT
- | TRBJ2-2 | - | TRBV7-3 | CASSQGLPGELFF | TGTGCCAGCAGTCAGGGGTTGCCCGGGGAGCTGTTTTTT
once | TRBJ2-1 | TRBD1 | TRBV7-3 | CASSSSTGGDEQFF | TGTGCCAGCAGCTCTTCGACAGGGGGGGATGAGCAGTTCTTC
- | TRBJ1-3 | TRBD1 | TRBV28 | CASSLRQGAVNGNTIYF | TGTGCCAGCAGTTTACGGCAGGGGGCCGTCAATGGAAACACCATATATTTT
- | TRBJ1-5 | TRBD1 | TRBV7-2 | CASSLEDRVRQPQHF | TGTGCCAGCAGCTTAGAGGACAGGGTAAGGCAGCCCCAGCATTTT
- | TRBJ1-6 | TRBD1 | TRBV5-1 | CASSLVGTGADNSPLHF | TGCGCCAGCAGCTTGGTAGGGACAGGGGCGGATAATTCACCCCTCCACTTT
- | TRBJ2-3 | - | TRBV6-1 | CASSENRPHTQYF | TGTGCCAGCAGTGAAAACAGGCCCCATACGCAGTATTTT
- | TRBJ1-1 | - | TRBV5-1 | CASSLSPGGTEAFF | TGCGCCAGCAGCTTGTCTCCGGGAGGGACTGAAGCTTTCTTT
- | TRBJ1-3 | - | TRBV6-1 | CASSEWGDPGGNTIYF | TGTGCCAGCAGTGAATGGGGAGACCCGGGAGGAAACACCATATATTTT
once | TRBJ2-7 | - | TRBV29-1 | CSGGELDYEQYF | TGCAGCGGGGGGGAGCTTGACTACGAGCAGTACTTC
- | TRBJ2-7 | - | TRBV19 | CASSQTPPNEQYF | TGTGCCAGTAGTCAGACCCCTCCCAACGAGCAGTACTTC
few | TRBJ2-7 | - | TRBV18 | CASSPLSSTHYEQYF | TGTGCCAGCTCACCACTCTCCTCGACTCACTACGAGCAGTACTTC
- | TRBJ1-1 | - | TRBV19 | CASSTRTANTEAFF | TGTGCCAGTAGTACACGGACGGCGAACACTGAAGCTTTCTTT
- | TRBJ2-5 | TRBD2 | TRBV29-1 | CSVGTSGSRETQYF | TGCAGCGTAGGGACTAGCGGGAGCCGGGAGACCCAGTACTTC
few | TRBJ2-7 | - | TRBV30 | CAWSASYEQYF | TGTGCCTGGAGTGCTAGTTACGAGCAGTACTTC
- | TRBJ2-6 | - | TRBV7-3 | CASSRGDGANVLTF | TGTGCCAGCAGTCGGGGAGATGGGGCCAACGTCCTGACTTTC
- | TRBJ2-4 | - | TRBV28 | CASSSPGLQLGDIQYF | TGTGCCAGCAGCTCCCCCGGTCTGCAACTGGGAGACATTCAGTACTTC
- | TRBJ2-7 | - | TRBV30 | CAWSVGAGGQYF | TGTGCCTGGAGTGTAGGGGCCGGGGGGCAGTACTTC
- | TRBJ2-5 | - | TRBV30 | CAWRTRGRETQYF | TGTGCCTGGAGGACCAGGGGTAGAGAGACCCAGTACTTC
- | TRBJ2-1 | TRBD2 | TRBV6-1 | CASSPQLAGGEQFF | TGTGCCAGCAGTCCGCAACTAGCGGGCGGGGAGCAGTTCTTC
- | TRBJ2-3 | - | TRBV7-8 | CASSLNRNFITDTQYF | TGTGCCAGCAGCTTAAATCGTAACTTTATCACAGATACGCAGTATTTT
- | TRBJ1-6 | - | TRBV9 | CASSGSGDYNSPLHF | TGTGCCAGCAGCGGGTCAGGAGACTATAATTCACCCCTCCACTTT
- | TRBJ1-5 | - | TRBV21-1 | CASSKGRVGQYNQPQHF | TGTGCCAGCAGCAAAGGAAGAGTGGGACAATACAATCAGCCCCAGCATTTT
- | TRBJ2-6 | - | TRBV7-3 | CASSRDLASGANVLTF | TGTGCCAGCAGCCGCGACCTAGCTTCTGGGGCCAACGTCCTGACTTTC
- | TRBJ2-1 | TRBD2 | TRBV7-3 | CASSLLSGGANEQFF | TGTGCCAGCAGCTTATTAAGCGGGGGGGCCAATGAGCAGTTCTTC
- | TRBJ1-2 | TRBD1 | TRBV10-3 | CAINIGQGNFYTF | TGTGCCATCAATATAGGACAGGGTAACTTTTACACCTTC
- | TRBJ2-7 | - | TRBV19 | CASSIPSRGGSSYEQYF | TGTGCCAGTAGTATTCCCTCCAGGGGCGGGAGCTCCTACGAGCAGTACTTC
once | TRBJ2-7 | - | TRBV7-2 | CASSRDIYEQYF | TGTGCCAGCAGCCGGGACATCTACGAGCAGTACTTC
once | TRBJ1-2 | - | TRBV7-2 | CASSFSQGNYGYTF | TGTGCCAGCAGCTTCTCTCAGGGGAACTATGGCTACACCTTC
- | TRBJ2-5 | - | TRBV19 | CASKGQSQVLGETQYF | TGTGCCAGTAAGGGCCAGAGCCAGGTATTAGGAGAGACCCAGTACTTC
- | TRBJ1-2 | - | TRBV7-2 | CASSPYRVRNYGYTF | TGTGCCAGCAGCCCATACAGGGTGCGTAACTATGGCTACACCTTC
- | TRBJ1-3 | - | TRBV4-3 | CASSQDTSRNTIYF | TGCGCCAGCAGCCAAGATACAAGCAGAAACACCATATATTTT
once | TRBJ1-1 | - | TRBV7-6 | CASSVTQGNTEAFF | TGTGCCAGCAGCGTCACGCAGGGGAACACTGAAGCTTTCTTT
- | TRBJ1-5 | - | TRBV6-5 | CASRGRDQPQHF | TGTGCCAGCAGGGGTCGGGATCAGCCCCAGCATTTT
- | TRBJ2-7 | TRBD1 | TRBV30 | CAWSRQGLSSYEQYF | TGTGCCTGGAGTCGACAGGGCTTGAGCTCCTACGAGCAGTACTTC
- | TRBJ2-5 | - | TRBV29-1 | CSVDRQETQYF | TGCAGCGTTGATCGCCAAGAGACCCAGTACTTC
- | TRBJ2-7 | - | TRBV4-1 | CASSQSFSGVNEQYF | TGCGCCAGCAGCCAATCCTTCAGTGGGGTCAACGAGCAGTACTTC
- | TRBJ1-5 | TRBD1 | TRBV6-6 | CASSGSGTARNQPQHF | TGTGCCAGCAGTGGATCCGGGACAGCCCGCAATCAGCCCCAGCATTTT
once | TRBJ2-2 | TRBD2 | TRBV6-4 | CASSESGRNTGELFF | TGTGCCAGCAGTGAAAGCGGGAGGAACACCGGGGAGCTGTTTTTT
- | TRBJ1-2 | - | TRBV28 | CASSLNRVYGYTF | TGTGCCAGCAGTCTCAACAGGGTCTATGGCTACACCTTC
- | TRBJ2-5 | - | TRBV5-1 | CASSSSGGPRQETQYF | TGCGCCAGCAGCTCCTCCGGGGGGCCGCGACAAGAGACCCAGTACTTC
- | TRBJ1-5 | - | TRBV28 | CASSLRGVGHSNQPQHF | TGTGCCAGCAGTTTACGGGGTGTAGGTCATAGCAATCAGCCCCAGCATTTT
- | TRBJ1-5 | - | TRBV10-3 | CAISGTGSGSNQPQHF | TGTGCCATCAGTGGTACAGGGTCTGGCAGCAATCAGCCCCAGCATTTT
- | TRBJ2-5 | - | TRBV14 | CASSPGTAGHF | TGTGCCAGCAGCCCCGGGACGGCGGGTCACTTC
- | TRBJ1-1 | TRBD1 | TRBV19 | CASTPDRDVTEAFF | TGTGCCAGTACCCCGGACAGGGACGTCACTGAAGCTTTCTTT
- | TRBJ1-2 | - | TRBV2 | CASSEALGYTF | TGTGCCAGCAGTGAAGCGCTTGGCTACACCTTC
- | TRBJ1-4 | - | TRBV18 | CASSPRNPTTNEKLFF | TGTGCCAGCTCACCACGGAATCCGACAACTAATGAAAAACTGTTTTTT
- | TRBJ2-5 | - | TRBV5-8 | CASSLETQYF | TGTGCCAGCAGCTTGGAGACCCAGTACTTC
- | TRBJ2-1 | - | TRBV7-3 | CASSPQVPPYNEQFF | TGTGCCAGCAGCCCACAGGTACCCCCCTACAATGAGCAGTTCTTC